A single T cell receptor beta chain is shown here with its context. This record belongs to a study of shared clonotypes between healthy human individuals. Clones were read by immunoSEQ multiplex PCR, and TCRdb kept only the in-frame ones, dropping some. Here the sample spans nearly 750,000 clones, approximately 77% being singletons. The germline gives CDR1 SGHDT, CDR2 YYEEEE. V lost 4 bases, J lost 2 bases, and 15 bases lay in between. There are 16 residues in the CDR3. The genes are TRBV5-6 and TRBJ2-2, with D unclear. Specimen: memory CD4+ T cells sorted from blood. Noted subset: CD45RA-negative fraction. The receptor comes from a young woman in good health. The CDR3 DNA reads TGTGCCAGCAGCCCGGATGCCACATCAAACACCGGGGAGCTGTTTTTT. Protein product: CASSPDATSNTGELFF.